The rows below give T cell receptor beta chains drawn from one sample of a study of TIL therapy for anti-PD-1-resistant metastatic lung cancer. Repertoires were generated with immunoSEQ multiplex PCR, while TCRdb's copy carries only in-frame clones and drops some. The data hold some 46,000 clones, with around three quarters observed a single time. The sequencing used blood, collected at baseline. Every receptor here comes from a man between 70 and 80 years old with non-small cell lung cancer. CDR3s include the opening cysteine and the closing phenylalanine or tryptophan. D genes are given only for firm matches. Clone sizes are given selectively: once, few, many, or a class where the clone is expanded.

clone_size | j_call | d_call | v_call | cdr3_aa | cdr3_nt
. | TRBJ2-2 | . | TRBV4-1 | CASSPRRSLTNTGELFF | TGCGCCAGCAGCCCTCGGCGTTCGTTAACGAACACCGGGGAGCTGTTTTTT
. | TRBJ2-1 | TRBD1 | TRBV15 | CATSRDSTGTGMNEQFF | TGTGCCACCAGCAGAGATTCCACCGGGACAGGGATGAATGAGCAGTTCTTC
. | TRBJ2-3 | TRBD2 | TRBV4-1 | CASSATYSGSGTDTQYF | TGCGCCAGCAGCGCGACATATAGCGGGAGTGGCACAGATACGCAGTATTTT
. | TRBJ2-7 | TRBD2 | TRBV14 | CASSQDPFLAGVVGYEQYF | TGTGCCAGCAGCCAAGACCCCTTCCTTGCGGGAGTTGTTGGCTACGAGCAGTACTTC
. | TRBJ2-7 | TRBD1 | TRBV6-5 | CATGTVEQYF | TGTGCCACAGGGACAGTGGAGCAGTACTTC
. | TRBJ1-3 | . | TRBV25-1 | CASSAPGGRRQAGNTIYF | TGTGCCAGCAGTGCCCCCGGGGGTCGCAGGCAGGCGGGAAACACCATATATTTT
. | TRBJ2-2 | TRBD2 | TRBV9 | CASAGTSGSHTGELFF | TGTGCCAGCGCGGGGACTAGCGGGAGTCACACCGGGGAGCTGTTTTTT
. | TRBJ2-3 | TRBD1 | TRBV27 | CASSRRTGPSTDTQYF | TGTGCCAGCAGCCGACGGACAGGGCCAAGCACAGATACGCAGTATTTT
. | TRBJ2-3 | TRBD2 | TRBV11-2 | CASSLTLAGVGDTQYF | TGTGCCAGCAGCTTAACACTAGCGGGAGTGGGAGATACGCAGTATTTT
. | TRBJ1-3 | . | TRBV6-1 | CASSWERNTIYF | TGTGCCAGCAGTTGGGAGAGAAACACCATATATTTT
. | TRBJ2-5 | . | TRBV5-1 | CASSLGQGGQETQYF | TGCGCCAGCAGCTTGGGACAGGGAGGCCAAGAGACCCAGTACTTC
. | TRBJ2-3 | TRBD2 | TRBV11-2 | CASRSRGSSGPQDTQYF | TGTGCCAGCAGGTCAAGGGGCTCTAGCGGGCCTCAGGATACGCAGTATTTT
. | TRBJ2-2 | TRBD2 | TRBV7-6 | CASSLDSGANTGELFF | TGTGCCAGCAGCTTAGATAGCGGGGCGAACACCGGGGAGCTGTTTTTT
. | TRBJ2-1 | . | TRBV21-1 | CASSKAGTSGRATYNEQFF | TGTGCCAGCAGCAAAGCAGGGACTAGCGGGAGGGCCACCTACAATGAGCAGTTCTTC
. | TRBJ1-3 | . | TRBV28 | CASSTRQVTIYF | TGTGCCAGCAGTACGCGACAGGTCACCATATATTTT
. | TRBJ2-5 | TRBD1 | TRBV7-9 | CASSTASGGETQYF | TGTGCCAGCAGCACAGCATCAGGGGGCGAGACCCAGTACTTC
once | TRBJ1-2 | TRBD1 | TRBV28 | CASSLGGGYTF | TGTGCCAGCAGTCTAGGGGGCGGCTACACCTTC
. | TRBJ1-1 | TRBD1 | TRBV18 | CASTSGGLEAFF | TGTGCCAGCACCTCAGGGGGCCTTGAAGCTTTCTTT
. | TRBJ2-2 | . | TRBV7-3 | CASSLIPGSTGELFF | TGTGCCAGCAGCTTAATTCCGGGGTCGACCGGGGAGCTGTTTTTT
once | TRBJ2-3 | . | TRBV7-3 | CASSDGPTDTQYF | TGTGCCAGCAGCGACGGACCAACAGATACGCAGTATTTT
. | TRBJ1-5 | . | TRBV7-8 | CASSPWSGTNQPQHF | TGTGCCAGCAGCCCCTGGTCGGGGACCAATCAGCCCCAGCATTTT
. | TRBJ2-4 | . | TRBV18 | CASSPQGQQTSIQYF | TGTGCCAGCTCACCCCAGGGCCAACAAACAAGCATTCAGTACTTC